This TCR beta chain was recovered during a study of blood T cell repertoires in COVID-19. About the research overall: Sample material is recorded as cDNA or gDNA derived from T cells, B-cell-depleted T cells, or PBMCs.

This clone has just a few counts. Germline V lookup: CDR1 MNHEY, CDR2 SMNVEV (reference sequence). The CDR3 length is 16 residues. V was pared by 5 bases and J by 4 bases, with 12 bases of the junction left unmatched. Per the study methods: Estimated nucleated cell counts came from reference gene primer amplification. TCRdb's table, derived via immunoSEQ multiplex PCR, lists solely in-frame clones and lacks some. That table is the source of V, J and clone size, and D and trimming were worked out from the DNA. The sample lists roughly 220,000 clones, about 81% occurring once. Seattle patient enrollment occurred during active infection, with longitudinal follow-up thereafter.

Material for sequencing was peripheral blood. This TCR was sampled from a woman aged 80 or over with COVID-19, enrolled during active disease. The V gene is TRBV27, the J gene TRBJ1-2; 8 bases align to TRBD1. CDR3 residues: CASSALDRAPVYGYTF. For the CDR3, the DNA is TGTGCCAGCAGTGCCCTGGACAGGGCCCCTGTCTATGGCTACACCTTC.